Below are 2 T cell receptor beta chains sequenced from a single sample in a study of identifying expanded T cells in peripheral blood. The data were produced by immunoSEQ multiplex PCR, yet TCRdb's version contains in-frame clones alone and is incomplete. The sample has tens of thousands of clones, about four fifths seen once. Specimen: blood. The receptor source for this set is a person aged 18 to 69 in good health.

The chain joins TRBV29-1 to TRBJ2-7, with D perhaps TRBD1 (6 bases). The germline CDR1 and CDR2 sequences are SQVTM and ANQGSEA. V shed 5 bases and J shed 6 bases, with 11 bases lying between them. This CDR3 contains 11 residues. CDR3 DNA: TGCAGCGTTTTACAGGGTTTCGAGCAGTACTTC. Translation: CSVLQGFEQYF.

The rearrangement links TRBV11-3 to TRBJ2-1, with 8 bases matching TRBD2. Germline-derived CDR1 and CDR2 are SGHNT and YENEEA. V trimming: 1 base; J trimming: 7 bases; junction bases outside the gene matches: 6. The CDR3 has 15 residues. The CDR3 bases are TGTGCCAGCAGCTTAGTGAGCGGGGGTGGGAATGAGCAGTTCTTC. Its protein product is CASSLVSGGGNEQFF.